The 20 T cell receptor beta chains reported below all come from one sample, sequenced in a study of a mutant IDH1 vaccine in newly diagnosed glioma (dated by TCRdb to the early 2020s). Read against the paper, the sample's time point label means: baseline, week 1 (first vaccination visit). The label giving this sample's treatment or condition can be read as: pre-vaccination baseline after standard-of-care therapy. Libraries were made using the immunoSEQ multiplex PCR assay. TCRdb mirrors the immuneACCESS table, restricted to in-frame sequences. Some clones are absent from its copies; in checked studies, under half trace to an unresolved V gene, and the reason for the others is unknown. The sample table contains about 66,000 clones; only one count was recorded for around 86% of them. The top ten clonotypes cover 2.9% of the sample. The sequences come from PBMCs, collected from a glioma patient treated with radiotherapy, temozolomide or both. The receptors come from a man aged 30 to 45 with glioma.

The gene calls are TRBV19 and TRBJ1-6, with a weak D call TRBD1 (6 bases). CDR3 length: 15 residues. Trimming took off 9 bases at V and 8 bases at J, with 20 bases between the two ends. The germline gives CDR1 LNHDA, CDR2 SQIVND (reference sequence). The CDR3 region has the DNA TGTGCCAGGGTGCATAGGAGGACAGCGGATTCACCCCTCCACTTT. Translating gives CARVHRRTADSPLHF.

The chain uses TRBV4-1 and TRBJ2-5; tentatively, D is TRBD1 (6 bases). The J call is uncertain, as TRBJ2-7 better fits the DNA end. Germline loops: CDR1 MGHRA, CDR2 YSYEKL. This CDR3 region has 15 residues. The CDR3 coding sequence is TGCGCCAGCAGCCCCGGGCAGGGGCGAACCTACGAGCAGTACTTC. Translating gives CASSPGQGRTYEQYF.

J is TRBJ2-1 and V is TRBV19; no clear D. The CDR3 has 17 amino acids. The ends were cut back, 1 base at V and 4 bases at J, with 17 bases in the middle. CDR1 and CDR2 (germline): LNHDA, SQIVND (reference sequence). The CDR3 here is CASSIALSAGRYNEQFF. The CDR3 nucleotides read TGTGCCAGTAGTATAGCGCTATCGGCCGGCAGATACAATGAGCAGTTCTTC.

CDR3: CSVSGVFYEQYF. The CDR3 DNA reads TGCAGCGTAAGTGGGGTATTCTACGAGCAGTACTTC. The chain employs TRBV29-1 and TRBJ2-7; no reliable D call. The V end was cut by 6 bases, the J end by 3 bases, with 12 bases between. CDR1 and CDR2 from the germline V gene are SQVTM and ANQGSEA. There are 12 residues in the CDR3.

The gene calls are TRBV7-8 and TRBJ2-2, with 7 bases matching TRBD1. The length of the CDR3 is 20 residues. V shed 2 bases and J 1 base; nucleotides not matched to a gene: 16. Germline values: CDR1 SGHVS, CDR2 FQNEAQ. CDR3 DNA: TGTGCCAGCAGCTTATCGCGTCTTTTGGCCGGGACAGAGAACACCGGGGAGCTGTTTTTT. Translating it yields CASSLSRLLAGTENTGELFF.

The chain joins TRBV4-1 to TRBJ1-6, with a tentative D call TRBD1 (6 bases). This CDR3 contains 16 residues. V lost 0 bases, J lost 6 bases, and 12 bases lay in between. The germline CDR1 and CDR2 sequences are MGHRA and YSYEKL. CDR3 coding DNA: TGCGCCAGCAGCCAAGAGGGTCGACAGGTTAATTCACCCCTCCACTTT. It yields the protein CASSQEGRQVNSPLHF.

This clone showed up just a few times. The rearrangement joins TRBV7-9 to TRBJ2-7, with 10 bases matching TRBD2. Germline CDR1 SEHNR, CDR2 FQNEAQ (reference sequence). CDR3 length: 14 residues. J lost 4 bases, V lost 5 bases, and 5 bases had no gene match. The CDR3 nucleotides read TGTGCCAGCAGCACCCCTAGCGGGGGATACGAGCAGTACTTC. Encoded protein: CASSTPSGGYEQYF.

The chain is built from TRBV5-1 and TRBJ1-1; D perhaps matches TRBD1 (6 bases). Germline CDR1 and CDR2: SGHRS and YFSETQ. The CDR3 is made up of 14 amino acids. Trimming removed 4 bases from V and 3 bases from J, with 13 bases in between. Written as DNA, the CDR3 is TGCGCCAGCAGCCGTTGGGGGGCCGACACTGAAGCTTTCTTT. Amino acid sequence: CASSRWGADTEAFF.

This clone has a single count. This chain joins TRBV19 and TRBJ1-4; the D gene is possibly TRBD1 (6 bases). This CDR3 has 16 amino acids. V gave up 5 bases and J gave up 2 bases, with 15 bases separating them. Germline values: CDR1 LNHDA, CDR2 SQIVND (reference sequence). The CDR3 loop is CASSVGQLYTNEKLFF. DNA of the CDR3: TGTGCCAGTAGTGTCGGACAGCTTTACACTAATGAAAAACTGTTTTTT.

The J gene is TRBJ1-2, the V gene TRBV28; possibly TRBD1 for D (6 bases). The V end was cut by 7 bases, the J end by 8 bases, with 17 bases between. CDR1 and CDR2 (germline): MDHEN, SYDVKM. The CDR3 extends over 13 amino acids. As DNA, the CDR3 is TGTGCCAGCAAGGTCGGGGGCGCTGGGGGCTACACCTTC. Translation gives CASKVGGAGGYTF.

The chain has TRBV27 and TRBJ2-7, with 9 bases fitting TRBD1. The V and J ends lost 4 bases and 2 bases, in that order; junction bases with no gene match: 3. Germline assignment: CDR1 MNHEY and CDR2 SMNVEV (reference sequence). The CDR3 spans 14 residues. The CDR3 reads CASSYRGQAYEQYF. CDR3 sequence (DNA): TGTGCCAGCAGTTACAGGGGGCAGGCCTACGAGCAGTACTTC.

The genes are TRBV7-9 and TRBJ2-1, with 8 positions matching TRBD1. The CDR3 runs 15 residues. The ends lost 6 bases at V and 8 bases at J; junction bases unmatched: 12. Germline V CDR1 and CDR2: SEHNR, FQNEAQ (reference sequence). CDR3 nucleotide sequence: TGTGCCAGCAGAGACGCCGGGACAGGAATCGATGAGCAGTTCTTC. Amino acids: CASRDAGTGIDEQFF.

DNA for the CDR3: TGTGCCAGCAGCTGGGACAGGGGCAATTCTGGGGCCAACGTCCTGACTTTC. Translating gives CASSWDRGNSGANVLTF. The chain carries TRBV13 and TRBJ2-6; 10 positions agree with TRBD1. This CDR3 is built from 17 residues. Germline V gene sequence: CDR1 PRHDT, CDR2 FYEKMQ (reference sequence). J gave up 1 base and V 4 bases, and 4 bases lay outside the gene matches.

CDR3 sequence reads: CASRDRREKLFF. In nucleotides, the CDR3 is TGTGCCAGTAGGGATCGGCGTGAAAAACTGTTTTTT. The rearrangement uses TRBV19 and TRBJ1-4; D is unclear. This CDR3 has 12 amino acids. CDR1 is LNHDA, CDR2 SQIVND, per germline (reference sequence). Trimming stripped 6 bases from V and 7 bases from J, with 9 bases between.

The chain carries TRBV30 and TRBJ2-1; either TRBD1 or TRBD2 may fit D (5 bases each). Germline assignment: CDR1 GTSNPN and CDR2 SVGIG (reference sequence). Trimming removed 5 bases at V and 6 bases at J, with 14 bases between. This CDR3 region has 13 residues. CDR3 sequence: CAWSRGSVNEQFF. The DNA of the CDR3 is TGTGCCTGGTCGAGGGGTTCGGTCAATGAGCAGTTCTTC. Variable domain in full (rest from reference TRBV30 and TRBJ2-1): SQTIHQWPATLVQPVGSPLSLECTVEGTSNPNLYWYRQAAGRGLQLLFYSVGIGQISSEVPQNLSASRPQDRQFILSSKKLLLSDSGFYLCAWSRGSVNEQFFGPGTRLTVL.

This rearrangement joins TRBV28 to TRBJ1-5; TRBD1 is a possible D gene (6 bases). This CDR3 region has 12 residues. Trimming stripped 6 bases from V and 9 bases from J, with 12 bases between. Looked up from germline, CDR1 is MDHEN and CDR2 is SYDVKM. DNA for the CDR3: TGTGCCAGCAGGACCGCGACAGGGCCCCAGCATTTT. Translating it yields CASRTATGPQHF.

The chain couples TRBV2 to TRBJ1-1; 8 bases agree with TRBD1. Trimming at V came to 3 bases and at J to 1 base, leaving 25 bases not matched to a gene. The CDR3 is 22 residues long. Germline CDR1 and CDR2: SNHLY and FYNNEI. CDR3 sequence (DNA): TGTGCCAGCAGTGATGAGGTGTTAGGGACAGGCCGACATGGGGCCAGGAACACTGAAGCTTTCTTT. This translates into CASSDEVLGTGRHGARNTEAFF. The full variable domain, completed using reference TRBV2 and TRBJ1-1, is EPEVTQTPSHQVTQMGQEVILRCVPISNHLYFYWYRQILGQKVEFLVSFYNNEISEKSEIFDDQFSVERPDGSNFTLKIRSTKLEDSAMYFCASSDEVLGTGRHGARNTEAFFGQGTRLTVV.

The gene calls are TRBV29-1 and TRBJ2-5, with D perhaps matching TRBD2 (5 bases). CDR3 length equals 14 residues. The V end lost 5 bases, the J end lost 7 bases, and 20 bases lay between the germline ends. In germline, CDR1 is SQVTM, CDR2 ANQGSEA. The DNA for the CDR3 is TGCAGCGTTCAAGCAAACACGATGAGCGGGACCCAGTACTTC. Encoded protein: CSVQANTMSGTQYF.

J is TRBJ2-5 and V is TRBV10-2; 14 positions agree with TRBD2. The J segment lost 2 bases and the V segment lost 8 bases, leaving 4 bases of the junction unmatched. Germline CDR1 is WSHSY and CDR2 is SAAADI. This CDR3 has 15 amino acids. CDR3 coding DNA: TGCGCCAGCTCTCGGACTAGCGGGGGGCAAGAGACCCAGTACTTC. It specifies CASSRTSGGQETQYF.

The chain recombines TRBV10-3 with TRBJ1-5; possibly TRBD1 for D (6 bases). CDR3 length: 15 amino acids. Germline loops: CDR1 ENHRY, CDR2 SYGVKD. V shed 5 bases and J shed 0 bases, with 11 bases lying between them. In DNA form, the CDR3 reads TGTGCCATCAGTCCGGGACATAATAGCAATCAGCCCCAGCATTTT. Its protein is CAISPGHNSNQPQHF.